The clone carrying this T cell receptor (beta chain) came up once. The source of the sample is a study of blood T cell repertoires in COVID-19. Across the study: Acute and convalescent COVID-19 specimens originated in the United States, Italy and Spain. In each case, the material was cDNA or gDNA derived from T cells, B-cell-depleted T cells, or PBMCs.

Using immunoSEQ multiplex PCR, the repertoire was profiled, and TCRdb retains in-frame clones only, with some absent. The table shows about 220,000 clones, with around four fifths occurring only once. Germline V gene lookup returns CDR1 SGHDN and CDR2 FVKESK. This CDR3 has 14 amino acids. V shed 3 bases and J 6 bases; nucleotides not matched to a gene: 5. This sequence originates from a woman in her seventies with COVID-19, enrolled during active disease. Sequencing input: peripheral blood. The genes are TRBV14 and TRBJ2-7, with 10 positions matching TRBD2. Here the CDR3 reads CASSQLAGVAEQYF. The CDR3 coding sequence is TGTGCCAGCAGCCAGCTAGCGGGAGTTGCCGAGCAGTACTTC.